These 4 T cell receptor beta chains were all obtained from the same sample, sequenced in a study of a mutant IDH1 vaccine in newly diagnosed glioma. Time point noted: week 11, during vaccination. Vaccination used 300 ug of mutant IDH1 20-mer peptide per dose, with topical imiquimod. These TCRs are of unknown antigen specificity. TCRdb's table, derived via immunoSEQ multiplex PCR, lists solely in-frame clones and lacks some. The sample has some 52,000 clones; roughly 90% are singletons. The sample in question was PBMCs, obtained from a glioma patient whose treatment included an IDH1 peptide vaccine. These receptors all come from a man aged 50-60 years with glioma.

This chain connects TRBV11-2 to TRBJ2-1; 9 positions match TRBD1. V trimming: 3 bases; J trimming: 2 bases; junction bases outside the gene matches: 2. The CDR3 runs 15 residues. CDR1 is SGHAT and CDR2 is FQNNGV in the germline V gene. Here the CDR3 DNA reads TGTGCCAGCAGCTTCGACAGGGGGGCCTACAATGAGCAGTTCTTC. Its protein product is CASSFDRGAYNEQFF.

V gene TRBV18 combines with J gene TRBJ2-1, with TRBD1 matching 8 bases. Losses at the gene ends were 3 bases for V and 4 bases for J; bases not matched to a gene: 5. CDR3 length equals 15 residues. From germline, CDR1 is KGHSH and CDR2 LQKENI. The CDR3 spells CASSPGTGNYNEQFF. As DNA, the CDR3 is TGTGCCAGCTCACCCGGGACAGGCAATTACAATGAGCAGTTCTTC.

The J gene is TRBJ2-3, the V gene TRBV10-1; D may be TRBD1 (5 bases). V gave up 8 bases and J gave up 0 bases, with 12 bases separating them. The length of the CDR3 is 14 residues. Germline CDR1 WNHNN, CDR2 SYGVQD (reference sequence). CDR3 protein: CASSQDPSTDTQYF. The CDR3 coding sequence is TGCGCCAGCTCACAGGACCCTAGCACAGATACGCAGTATTTT.

This clone appeared a single time. V usage is TRBV30 and J usage is TRBJ2-7; TRBD1 agrees at 7 bases. The CDR3 is 13 amino acids. Germline assignment: CDR1 GTSNPN and CDR2 SVGIG (reference sequence). V shed 7 bases, J shed 2 bases, and the junction held 8 bases outside the gene matches. Written as DNA, the CDR3 is TGTGCCTCGAACAGGGGCCGCGCCTACGAGCAGTACTTC. Its translation: CASNRGRAYEQYF.